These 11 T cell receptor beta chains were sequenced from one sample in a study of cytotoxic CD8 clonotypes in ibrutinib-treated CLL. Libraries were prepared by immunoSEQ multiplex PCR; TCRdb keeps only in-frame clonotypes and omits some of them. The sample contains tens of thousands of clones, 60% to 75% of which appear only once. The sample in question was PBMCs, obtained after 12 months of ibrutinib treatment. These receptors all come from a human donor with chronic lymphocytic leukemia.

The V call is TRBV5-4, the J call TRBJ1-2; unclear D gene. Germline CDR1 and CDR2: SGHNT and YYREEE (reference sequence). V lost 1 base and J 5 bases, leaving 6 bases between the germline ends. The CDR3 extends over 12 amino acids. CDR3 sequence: CASSLSNYGYTF. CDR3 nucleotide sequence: TGTGCCAGCAGCTTGAGTAATTATGGCTACACCTTC.

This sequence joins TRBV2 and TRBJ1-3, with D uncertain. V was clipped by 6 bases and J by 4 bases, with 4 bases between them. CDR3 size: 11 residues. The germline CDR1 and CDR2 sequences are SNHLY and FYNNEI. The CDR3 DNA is TGTGCCAGCAGCCCAGGAAACACCATATATTTT. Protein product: CASSPGNTIYF.

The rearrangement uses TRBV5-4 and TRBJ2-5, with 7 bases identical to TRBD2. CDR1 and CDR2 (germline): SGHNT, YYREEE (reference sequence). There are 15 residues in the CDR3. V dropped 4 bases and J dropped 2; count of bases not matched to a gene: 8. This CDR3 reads CASSLTPGGQETQYF. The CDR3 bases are TGTGCCAGCAGCCTCACCCCGGGGGGACAAGAGACCCAGTACTTC.

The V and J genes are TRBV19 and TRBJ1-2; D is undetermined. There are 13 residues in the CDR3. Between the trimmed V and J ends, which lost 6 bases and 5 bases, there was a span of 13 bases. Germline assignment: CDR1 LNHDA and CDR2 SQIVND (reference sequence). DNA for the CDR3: TGTGCCAGTAGGCCCCCTGTAGGTTATGGCTACACCTTC. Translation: CASRPPVGYGYTF.

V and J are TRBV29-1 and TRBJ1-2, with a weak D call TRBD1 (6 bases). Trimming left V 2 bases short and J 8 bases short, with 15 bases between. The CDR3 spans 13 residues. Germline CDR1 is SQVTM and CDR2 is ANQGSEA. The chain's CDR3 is CSVEPAAGAGYTF. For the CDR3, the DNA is TGCAGCGTTGAACCAGCGGCGGGGGCCGGCTACACCTTC.

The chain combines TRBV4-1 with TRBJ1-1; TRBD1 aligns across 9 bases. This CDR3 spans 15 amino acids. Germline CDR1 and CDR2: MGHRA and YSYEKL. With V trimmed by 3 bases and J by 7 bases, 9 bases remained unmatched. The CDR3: CASSQYRDRVDEAFF. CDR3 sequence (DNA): TGCGCCAGCAGCCAGTACCGGGACAGGGTGGATGAAGCTTTCTTT.

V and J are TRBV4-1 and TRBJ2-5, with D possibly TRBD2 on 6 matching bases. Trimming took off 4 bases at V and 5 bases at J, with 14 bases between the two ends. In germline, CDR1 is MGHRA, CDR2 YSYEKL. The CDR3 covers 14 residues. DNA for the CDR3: TGCGCCAGCAGCCCGGAGGGGTGGGGCGAGACCCAGTACTTC. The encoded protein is CASSPEGWGETQYF.

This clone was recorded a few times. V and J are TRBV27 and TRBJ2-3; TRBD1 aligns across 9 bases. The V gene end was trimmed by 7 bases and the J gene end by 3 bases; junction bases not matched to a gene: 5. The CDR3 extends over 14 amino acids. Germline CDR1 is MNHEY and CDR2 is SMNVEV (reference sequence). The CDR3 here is CASNRGRVTDTQYF. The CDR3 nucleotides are TGTGCCAGCAACAGGGGGCGAGTAACAGATACGCAGTATTTT.

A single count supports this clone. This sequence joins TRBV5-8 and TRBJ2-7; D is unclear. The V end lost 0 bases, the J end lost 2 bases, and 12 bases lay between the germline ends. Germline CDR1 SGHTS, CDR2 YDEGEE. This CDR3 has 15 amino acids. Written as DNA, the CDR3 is TGTGCCAGCAGCTTGGTTAGACGCGGAACCTACGAGCAGTACTTC. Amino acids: CASSLVRRGTYEQYF.

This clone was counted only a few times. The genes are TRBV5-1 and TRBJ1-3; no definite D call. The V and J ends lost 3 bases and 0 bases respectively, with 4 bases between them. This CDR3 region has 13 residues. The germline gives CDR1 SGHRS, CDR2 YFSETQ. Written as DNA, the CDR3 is TGCGCCAGCAGCTCCAACTCTGGAAACACCATATATTTT. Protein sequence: CASSSNSGNTIYF.

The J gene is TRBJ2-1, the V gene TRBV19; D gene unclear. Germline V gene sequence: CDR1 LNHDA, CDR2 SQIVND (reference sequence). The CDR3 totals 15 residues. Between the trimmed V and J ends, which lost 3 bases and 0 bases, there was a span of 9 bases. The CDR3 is CASSIRLSSYNEQFF. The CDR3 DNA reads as TGTGCCAGTAGTATTAGGCTTAGCTCCTACAATGAGCAGTTCTTC. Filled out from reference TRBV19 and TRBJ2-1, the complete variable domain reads DGGITQSPKYLFRKEGQNVTLSCEQNLNHDAMYWYRQDPGQGLRLIYYSQIVNDFQKGDIAEGYSVSREKKESFPLTVTSAQKNPTAFYLCASSIRLSSYNEQFFGPGTRLTVL.